The 28 T cell receptor beta chains presented below share a single source sample, sequenced in a study of blood T cell repertoires in COVID-19. TCRdb's copy holds only in-frame clones and misses some; the assay was immunoSEQ multiplex PCR. The repertoire holds roughly 160,000 clones, with about 88% as singletons. Sequences were obtained from peripheral blood. The receptors here all came from a man aged 18-30 years with acute or convalescent COVID-19.

The chain combines TRBV30 with TRBJ1-5; TRBD1 agrees at 7 bases. Germline V gives CDR1 GTSNPN, CDR2 SVGIG (reference sequence). With 3 bases clipped from V and 5 bases from J, the junction kept 4 bases outside the gene matches. The CDR3 spans 13 residues. CDR3 protein: CAWRGQGDQPQHF. CDR3 bases: TGTGCCTGGAGAGGTCAGGGGGATCAGCCCCAGCATTTT.

This clone was seen a few times. The chain employs TRBV2 and TRBJ2-7; D is undetermined. The V gene's germline CDR1 is SNHLY and CDR2 FYNNEI. Deletions cut 4 bases from V and 9 bases from J, with 7 bases between. The CDR3 covers 10 residues. CDR3 nucleotides: TGTGCCAGCAGTGTTGTCGGGCAGTACTTC. It specifies CASSVVGQYF.

The V gene is TRBV4-1, the J gene TRBJ2-5; the match to TRBD2 covers 14 bases. This CDR3 has 17 residues. Germline CDR1 is MGHRA and CDR2 is YSYEKL. V gave up 5 bases and J gave up 5 bases; unmatched junction bases: 10. CDR3 sequence reads: CASSSQRTSGGRETQYF. The CDR3 DNA follows: TGCGCCAGCAGCTCACAGAGGACTAGCGGGGGGCGGGAGACCCAGTACTTC.

The rearrangement joins TRBV18 to TRBJ2-3, with D possibly TRBD1 on 6 matching bases. Trimming removed 6 bases from V and 2 bases from J, with 15 bases in between. Germline V gene data show CDR1 as KGHSH and CDR2 as LQKENI. The CDR3 runs to 15 residues. CDR3 sequence reads: CASSTGTRNTDTQYF. The CDR3 coding sequence is TGTGCCAGCTCTACCGGGACACGGAACACAGATACGCAGTATTTT.

The chain joins TRBV11-3 to TRBJ1-3; D is uncertain. The CDR3 runs to 13 residues. Germline CDR1 is SGHNT and CDR2 is YENEEA. Trimming removed 5 bases from V and 2 bases from J, with 7 bases in between. The CDR3 sequence is CASSAGAGNTIYF. DNA of the CDR3: TGTGCCAGCAGCGCCGGGGCTGGAAACACCATATATTTT.

The CDR3 loop is CASSSAGRGARETQYF. The CDR3 region has the DNA TGTGCCAGCAGTTCCGCTGGGCGGGGGGCCCGGGAGACCCAGTACTTC. V and J are TRBV27 and TRBJ2-5; 8 positions match TRBD2. V was pared by 4 bases and J by 5 bases, with 12 bases of the junction left unmatched. CDR3 size: 16 residues. CDR1 and CDR2 (germline): MNHEY, SMNVEV (reference sequence).

The chain uses TRBV24-1 and TRBJ1-5; 7 nucleotides match TRBD1. The CDR3 has 15 residues. Germline loops: CDR1 KGHDR, CDR2 SFDVKD. The V gene end was trimmed by 4 bases and the J gene end by 3 bases; junction bases not matched to a gene: 5. CDR3 protein: CATSEPGGSNQPQHF. In DNA form, the CDR3 reads TGTGCCACCAGTGAGCCAGGGGGTTCCAATCAGCCCCAGCATTTT.

CDR3: CASSPGLAKRQETQYF. The DNA for the CDR3 is TGCGCCAGCAGCCCGGGACTAGCCAAAAGGCAAGAGACCCAGTACTTC. The chain joins TRBV5-1 to TRBJ2-5, with 9 positions matching TRBD2. Trimming removed 4 bases from V and 2 bases from J; junction bases left unmatched: 9. This CDR3 contains 16 residues. Germline loops: CDR1 SGHRS, CDR2 YFSETQ. The variable domain in full, with the rest retrieved from reference TRBV5-1 and TRBJ2-5, is KAGVTQTPRYLIKTRGQQVTLSCSPISGHRSVSWYQQTPGQGLQFLFEYFSETQRNKGNFPGRFSGRQFSNSRSEMNVSTLELGDSALYLCASSPGLAKRQETQYFGPGTRLLVL.

A note on this clone: This same CDR3 is encoded by further DNA sequences in the sample. The chain joins TRBV6-5 to TRBJ1-2, with D hard to call. Trimming cost V 5 bases and J 1 base, with 8 bases left between them. Germline-derived CDR1 and CDR2 are MNHEY and SVGAGI. The CDR3 sequence is 13 residues long. CDR3 loop: CASSLEGNYGYTF. CDR3 nucleotides: TGTGCCAGCAGTCTGGAGGGTAACTATGGCTACACCTTC.

V and J are TRBV30 and TRBJ1-5; 12 positions match TRBD1. The CDR3 has 16 residues. Germline trimming cut 2 bases from V and 7 bases from J; bases unmatched to any gene: 9. CDR1 GTSNPN and CDR2 SVGIG come from the germline V gene (reference sequence). The DNA for the CDR3 is TGTGCCTGGAGTTCTGGGACAGGGGGCTCAGGACAGCCCCAGCATTTT. Its translation is CAWSSGTGGSGQPQHF.

This rearrangement joins TRBV5-4 to TRBJ2-5, with 11 bases aligning to TRBD2. The V and J ends lost 1 base and 3 bases, in that order; junction bases with no gene match: 8. This CDR3 spans 17 amino acids. CDR1 is SGHNT and CDR2 is YYREEE in the germline V gene (reference sequence). The CDR3 DNA sequence: TGTGCCAGCAGCTTGTGGGTAGCGGGGGGGAGAGAAGAGACCCAGTACTTC. Its protein is CASSLWVAGGREETQYF.

The V gene is TRBV24-1, the J gene TRBJ2-7; 13 bases are a match to TRBD2. Germline V gene sequence: CDR1 KGHDR, CDR2 SFDVKD. V dropped 4 bases and J dropped 0; count of bases not matched to a gene: 2. The CDR3 totals 16 residues. For the CDR3, the DNA is TGTGCCACCAGTGAGAGGACTAGCGGGGGCTCCTACGAGCAGTACTTC. Encoded protein: CATSERTSGGSYEQYF.

The rearrangement uses TRBV30 and TRBJ2-3; D unresolved. CDR1 is GTSNPN, CDR2 SVGIG, per germline (reference sequence). V shed 0 bases and J shed 5 bases, with 9 bases lying between them. The CDR3 is 13 residues long. In DNA, the CDR3 is TGTGCCTGGAGTGTACTACCTGGAGATACGCAGTATTTT. This encodes CAWSVLPGDTQYF.

This clone was detected once. The chain uses TRBV28 and TRBJ1-1, with D perhaps TRBD1 (5 bases). CDR3 size: 14 residues. CDR1 MDHEN and CDR2 SYDVKM come from the germline V gene. Trimming cost V 6 bases and J 3 bases, with 14 bases left between them. CDR3: CASSSTGLHTEAFF. CDR3 coding DNA: TGTGCCAGCAGCAGTACAGGACTACACACTGAAGCTTTCTTT.

This sequence joins TRBV6-4 and TRBJ1-2; D perhaps matches TRBD1 (6 bases). Trimming took off 3 bases at V and 4 bases at J, with 12 bases between the two ends. Germline CDR1 MRHNA, CDR2 SNTAGT. The CDR3 consists of 14 residues. The CDR3 spells CASSEATGLYGYTF. In DNA, the CDR3 is TGTGCCAGCAGTGAGGCCACAGGGCTCTATGGCTACACCTTC.

The chain combines TRBV11-3 with TRBJ2-3; TRBD1 agrees at 12 bases. CDR3 length equals 15 residues. The V segment lost 2 bases and the J segment 6 bases; nucleotides outside the gene matches: 3. Germline V lookup: CDR1 SGHNT, CDR2 YENEEA. The CDR3 reads CASSLTGQGADTQYF. In nucleotides, the CDR3 is TGTGCCAGCAGCTTAACGGGACAGGGGGCTGATACGCAGTATTTT.

With respect to this clone: The same CDR3 arises from other DNA sequences in this sample as well. V gene TRBV18 combines with J gene TRBJ1-1; 8 nucleotides agree with TRBD1. V dropped 6 bases and J dropped 0; count of bases not matched to a gene: 9. The CDR3 contains 16 residues. Per the germline V gene, CDR1 is KGHSH and CDR2 is LQKENI. The CDR3 DNA reads TGTGCCAGCTCCCCTTCCGGGACAGGCATGAACACTGAAGCTTTCTTT. Its protein is CASSPSGTGMNTEAFF. The full variable domain, its missing parts supplied by reference TRBV18 and TRBJ1-1, is NAGVMQNPRHLVRRRGQEARLRCSPMKGHSHVYWYRQLPEEGLKFMVYLQKENIIDESGMPKERFSAEFPKEGPSILRIQQVVRGDSAAYFCASSPSGTGMNTEAFFGQGTRLTVV.

The V call is TRBV11-2, the J call TRBJ1-3; D is unresolved. The CDR3 is 14 residues long. Trimming cost V 5 bases and J 1 base, with 9 bases left between them. CDR1 is SGHAT, CDR2 FQNNGV, per germline. CDR3 amino acids: CASSVTGSGNTIYF. CDR3 in DNA: TGTGCCAGCAGCGTGACGGGGTCTGGAAACACCATATATTTT.

The CDR3 bases are TGTGCCAGCAGCCAAGATCAGGGACAGGGGTTAGACACCATATATTTT. Protein sequence: CASSQDQGQGLDTIYF. The chain employs TRBV3-1 (or the pseudogene TRBV3-2) and TRBJ1-3; TRBD1 aligns across 10 bases. The germline V gene encodes CDR1 LGHDT and CDR2 YNNKEL (reference sequence). This CDR3 comprises 16 residues. J was trimmed by 8 bases and V by 0 bases; bases with no gene match: 7.

This chain uses TRBV4-1 with TRBJ2-1, with D possibly being TRBD2 (6 bases). Germline-derived CDR1 and CDR2 are MGHRA and YSYEKL. CDR3 length: 17 amino acids. V was shortened by 0 bases and J by 4 bases, with 16 bases between the two germline ends. CDR3 residues: CASSQEPRREVYNEQFF. CDR3 bases: TGCGCCAGCAGCCAAGAGCCGAGGAGGGAAGTATACAATGAGCAGTTCTTC.

V is TRBV10-1 and J is TRBJ1-1; TRBD1 might be the D (5 bases). With 3 bases removed from V and 0 bases from J, the gap between germline ends came to 17 bases. Germline V gene data show CDR1 as WNHNN and CDR2 as SYGVQD (reference sequence). The CDR3 contains 17 residues. The CDR3: CASSEGHLTAMNTEAFF. CDR3 sequence (DNA): TGCGCCAGCAGTGAAGGTCATTTGACAGCCATGAACACTGAAGCTTTCTTT.

This chain joins TRBV5-1 and TRBJ2-3; maybe TRBD1 (5 bases). Germline CDR1 and CDR2: SGHRS and YFSETQ. V lost 0 bases to trimming and J lost 1 base, with 6 bases between them. CDR3 size: 14 residues. The CDR3 spells CASSLAGRTDTQYF. The CDR3 DNA sequence: TGCGCCAGCAGCTTGGCAGGGCGCACAGATACGCAGTATTTT.

This chain uses TRBV28 with TRBJ1-5, with D possibly being TRBD1 (6 bases). Germline loops: CDR1 MDHEN, CDR2 SYDVKM. V lost 3 bases and J lost 1, with 13 bases in between. The CDR3 extends over 16 amino acids. The CDR3, as DNA: TGTGCCAGCAGTTTTTCGTCAGGGGACAGCAATCAGCCCCAGCATTTT. This encodes CASSFSSGDSNQPQHF.

Only one count was recorded for this clone. The chain uses TRBV20-1 and TRBJ2-3; D unresolved. V lost 3 bases and J 0 bases, leaving 10 bases between the germline ends. The germline gives CDR1 DFQATT, CDR2 SNEGSKA (reference sequence). This CDR3 is 14 amino acids long. CDR3 region: CSASPGTSTDTQYF. The CDR3 region has the DNA TGCAGTGCTAGTCCGGGTACTAGCACAGATACGCAGTATTTT.

V and J are TRBV9 and TRBJ2-3; 7 positions agree with TRBD2. The CDR3 runs to 15 residues. The V gene's germline CDR1 is SGDLS and CDR2 YYNGEE. The ends lost 3 bases at V and 2 bases at J; junction bases unmatched: 6. The CDR3 region is CASSAGDYHTDTQYF. In nucleotides, the CDR3 is TGTGCCAGCAGCGCCGGGGACTATCACACAGATACGCAGTATTTT.

The rearrangement joins TRBV27 to TRBJ1-6; D ambiguous. This CDR3 contains 16 residues. Deletions cut 2 bases from V and 0 bases from J, with 8 bases between. Germline V gene data show CDR1 as MNHEY and CDR2 as SMNVEV (reference sequence). The CDR3 region has the DNA TGTGCCAGCAGTTTAATCTCTAGCTCCTATAATTCACCCCTCCACTTT. Protein: CASSLISSSYNSPLHF.

V gene TRBV30 combines with J gene TRBJ2-6; 7 nucleotides agree with TRBD1. Germline CDR1 reads GTSNPN; CDR2 reads SVGIG (reference sequence). This CDR3 has 15 residues. V gave up 5 bases and J gave up 0 bases; unmatched junction bases: 4. CDR3 residues: CAWETGVSGANVLTF. The CDR3 DNA reads TGTGCCTGGGAAACAGGGGTCTCTGGGGCCAACGTCCTGACTTTC. The whole variable domain, remainder taken from reference TRBV30 and TRBJ2-6, is SQTIHQWPATLVQPVGSPLSLECTVEGTSNPNLYWYRQAAGRGLQLLFYSVGIGQISSEVPQNLSASRPQDRQFILSSKKLLLSDSGFYLCAWETGVSGANVLTFGAGSRLTVL.

This sequence joins TRBV19 and TRBJ2-1, with a tentative D call TRBD1 (7 bases). The CDR3 is made up of 15 amino acids. Germline V gene sequence: CDR1 LNHDA, CDR2 SQIVND (reference sequence). V was trimmed by 7 bases and J by 1 base, leaving 14 bases between them. The CDR3 nucleotides are TGTGCCAGTACCCCGACAGGGAGGTCCTACAATGAGCAGTTCTTC. As protein: CASTPTGRSYNEQFF.